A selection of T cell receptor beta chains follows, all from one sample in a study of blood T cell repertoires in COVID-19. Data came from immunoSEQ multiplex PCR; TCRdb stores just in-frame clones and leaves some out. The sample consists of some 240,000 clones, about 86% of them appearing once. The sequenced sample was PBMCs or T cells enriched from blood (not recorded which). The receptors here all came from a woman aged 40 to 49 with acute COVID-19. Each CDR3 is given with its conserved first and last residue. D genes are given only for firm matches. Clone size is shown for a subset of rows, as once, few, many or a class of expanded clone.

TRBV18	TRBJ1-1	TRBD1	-	CASSPVAGGTEAFF	TGTGCCAGCTCACCAGTTGCAGGGGGGACTGAAGCTTTCTTT
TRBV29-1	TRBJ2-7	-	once	CSVEQGYEQYF	TGCAGCGTTGAACAGGGCTACGAGCAGTACTTC
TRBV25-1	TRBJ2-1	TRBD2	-	CASSEAGGPHEQFF	TGTGCCAGCAGTGAAGCGGGAGGGCCCCATGAGCAGTTCTTC
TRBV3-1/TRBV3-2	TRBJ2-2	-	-	CASRARTGELFF	TGTGCCAGCAGGGCCAGGACCGGGGAGCTGTTTTTT
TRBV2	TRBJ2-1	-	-	CASSETRETDNEQFF	TGTGCCAGCAGTGAAACACGGGAGACCGACAATGAGCAGTTCTTC
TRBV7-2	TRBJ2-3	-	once	CASSPDPARGGDTQYF	TGTGCCAGCAGCCCGGACCCGGCTAGGGGGGGGGATACGCAGTATTTT
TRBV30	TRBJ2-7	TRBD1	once	CAWSRQGHEQYF	TGTGCCTGGAGTAGACAGGGCCACGAGCAGTACTTC
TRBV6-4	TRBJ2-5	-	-	CASSDSAGDQETQYF	TGTGCCAGCAGTGACTCTGCGGGCGATCAAGAGACCCAGTACTTC
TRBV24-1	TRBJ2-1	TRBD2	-	CATSDLGTSPVGEQFF	TGTGCCACCAGTGATTTGGGGACTAGCCCCGTTGGTGAGCAGTTCTTC
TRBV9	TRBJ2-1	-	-	CASSVDEAYNEQFF	TGTGCCAGCAGCGTAGATGAGGCCTACAATGAGCAGTTCTTC
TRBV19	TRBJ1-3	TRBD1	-	CASSIGRTGYGNTIYF	TGTGCCAGTAGTATAGGTCGGACAGGGTACGGAAACACCATATATTTT
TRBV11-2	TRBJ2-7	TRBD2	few	CASSSQTSAEQYF	TGTGCCAGCAGCTCCCAGACTAGCGCCGAGCAGTACTTC
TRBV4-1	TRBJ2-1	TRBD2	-	CASSHLGREGKNEQLF	TGCGCCAGCAGCCACCTCGGGCGGGAGGGTAAGAATGAGCAGCTCTTC
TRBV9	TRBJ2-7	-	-	CAKEVDRAREQYF	TGTGCCAAGGAAGTAGACAGAGCGCGCGAGCAGTACTTC
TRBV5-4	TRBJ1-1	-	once	CASGGTPVTEAFF	TGTGCCAGCGGAGGAACTCCGGTCACTGAAGCTTTCTTT
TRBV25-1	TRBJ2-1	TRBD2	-	CASSAGTSGYNEQFF	TGTGCCAGCAGTGCCGGGACTAGCGGTTACAATGAGCAGTTCTTC
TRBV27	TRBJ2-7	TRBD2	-	CASSRKREGLYEQYF	TGTGCCAGCAGCCGTAAGCGGGAGGGCCTCTACGAGCAGTACTTC
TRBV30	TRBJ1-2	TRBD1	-	CAWSPRGLSGYTF	TGTGCCTGGAGCCCCAGGGGGCTTTCTGGCTACACCTTC
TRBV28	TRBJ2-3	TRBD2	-	CASSPGLAGARTDTQYF	TGTGCCAGCAGCCCGGGACTAGCGGGGGCTCGCACAGATACGCAGTATTTT
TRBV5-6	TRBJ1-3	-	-	CASSPFGENSGNTIYF	TGTGCCAGCAGCCCTTTCGGGGAAAACTCTGGAAACACCATATATTTT
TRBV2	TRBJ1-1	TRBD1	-	CASSEADPFGQDDLRNTEAFF	TGTGCCAGCAGTGAAGCGGACCCATTTGGACAGGACGACTTAAGGAACACTGAAGCTTTCTTT
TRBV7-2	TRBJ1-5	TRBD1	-	CASSSTSRQGTFGNQPQHF	TGTGCCAGCAGCAGCACTAGCAGACAGGGGACATTTGGCAATCAGCCCCAGCATTTT
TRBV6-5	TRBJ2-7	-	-	CASSPAVGLQYEQYF	TGTGCCAGCAGCCCAGCTGTCGGACTACAATACGAGCAGTACTTC
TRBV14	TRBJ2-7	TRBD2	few	CASSQAAGGGEQYF	TGTGCCAGCAGCCAAGCAGCGGGAGGTGGCGAGCAGTACTTC
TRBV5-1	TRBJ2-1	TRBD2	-	CASSFRGGPYNEQFF	TGCGCCAGCAGCTTCCGCGGGGGTCCCTACAATGAGCAGTTCTTC